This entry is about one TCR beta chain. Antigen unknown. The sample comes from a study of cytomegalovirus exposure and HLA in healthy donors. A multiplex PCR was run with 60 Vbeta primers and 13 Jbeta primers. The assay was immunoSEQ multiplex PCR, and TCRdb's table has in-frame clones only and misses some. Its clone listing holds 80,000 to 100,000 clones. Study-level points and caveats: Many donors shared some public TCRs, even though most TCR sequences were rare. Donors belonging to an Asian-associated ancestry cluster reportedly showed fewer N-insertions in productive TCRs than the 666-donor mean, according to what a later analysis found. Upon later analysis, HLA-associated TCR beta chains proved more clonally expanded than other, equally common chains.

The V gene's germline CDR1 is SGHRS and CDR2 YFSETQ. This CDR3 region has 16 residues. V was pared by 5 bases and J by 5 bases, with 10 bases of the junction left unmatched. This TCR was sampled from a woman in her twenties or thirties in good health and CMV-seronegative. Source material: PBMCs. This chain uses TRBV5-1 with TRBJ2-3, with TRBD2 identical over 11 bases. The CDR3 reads CASSEIPGLAEDTQYF. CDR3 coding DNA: TGCGCCAGCAGTGAAATCCCGGGACTAGCGGAAGATACGCAGTATTTT.